This T cell receptor (beta chain) was captured in a study of shared clonotypes between healthy human individuals. Data came from immunoSEQ multiplex PCR; TCRdb stores just in-frame clones and leaves some out. The data hold about 1,500,000 clones, with more than 95% observed a single time. Germline V gene sequence: CDR1 SQVTM, CDR2 ANQGSEA. Trimming removed 4 bases at V and 0 bases at J, with 11 bases between. This CDR3 spans 14 amino acids. This sequence was found in a man in his thirties or forties in good health. V gene TRBV29-1 combines with J gene TRBJ2-3, with a tentative D call TRBD1 (5 bases). The sample consisted of naive CD4+ T cells sorted from blood. The sample's subset: CD45RA+ positively selected. As DNA, the CDR3 is TGCAGCGTTGTCTATCAGGGAAGCACAGATACGCAGTATTTT. Translating it yields CSVVYQGSTDTQYF.